This T cell receptor beta chain was sequenced for a study of T cell changes during pregnancy in multiple sclerosis. CDR3 length: 18 residues. The germline V gene encodes CDR1 MNHEY and CDR2 SMNVEV (reference sequence). V dropped 5 bases and J dropped 0; count of bases not matched to a gene: 10. Libraries were prepared by immunoSEQ multiplex PCR; TCRdb keeps only in-frame clonotypes and omits some of them. This sample has some 58,000 clones; about 96% occur once, and the top ten carry 2.5%. The chain carries TRBV27 and TRBJ2-6; 7 nucleotides match TRBD1. Specimen: CD8+ T cells from peripheral blood mononuclear cells, collected after pregnancy. This receptor was identified in a female donor with multiple sclerosis, enrolled in a pregnancy study. CDR3: CASSPQTGPSSGANVLTF. Written as DNA, the CDR3 is TGTGCCAGCAGTCCCCAGACAGGGCCCAGCTCTGGGGCCAACGTCCTGACTTTC.